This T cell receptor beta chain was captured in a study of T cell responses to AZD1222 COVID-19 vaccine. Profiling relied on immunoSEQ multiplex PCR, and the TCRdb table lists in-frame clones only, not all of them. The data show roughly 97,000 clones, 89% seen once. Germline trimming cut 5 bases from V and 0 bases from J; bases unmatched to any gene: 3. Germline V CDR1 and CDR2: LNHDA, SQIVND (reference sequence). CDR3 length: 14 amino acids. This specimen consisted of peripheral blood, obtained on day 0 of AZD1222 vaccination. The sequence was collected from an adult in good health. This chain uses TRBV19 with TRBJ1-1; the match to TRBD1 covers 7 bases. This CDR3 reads CASSEQGLNTEAFF. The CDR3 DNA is TGTGCCAGTAGTGAACAGGGGTTGAACACTGAAGCTTTCTTT.